A single T cell receptor (beta chain) is shown here with its context. The antigen is undetermined. Genes and germline come from the mouse. Coverage ceases 1 residue before the CDR3 finishes, and the germline J gene fills in the end. This record comes from a study of tissue T cells after allogeneic stem cell transplantation. Study observations and caveats: Tissue-detected TCR repertoire was only partly captured by blood and spleen T cells. Anatomically similar tissues had similar TCR repertoires within each patient.

The CDR3 has 14 amino acids. V gave up 5 bases and J gave up 0 bases, with 9 bases separating them. Germline CDR1 and CDR2: NSHNY and SYGAGN. TCRbeta CDR3 was sequenced at survey depth with template counts. Using immunoSEQ multiplex PCR, the repertoire was profiled, and TCRdb retains in-frame clones only, with some absent. The sample contains some 22,000 clones, roughly 72% of which appear only once. The source is a female BALB/c mouse in good health. MHC haplotype here: H2-d. The sequenced material came from spleen. The V and J genes are TRBV13-1 and TRBJ1-3, with D possibly TRBD1 on 6 matching bases. The part of the CDR3 DNA that was read is TGTGCCAGCAGGGGGACACCTTCTGGAAATACGCTCTAT. Its translation: CASRGTPSGNTLY. The whole CDR3 is CASRGTPSGNTLYF.